The entry below gives a single T cell receptor beta chain sequence along with its context. The data stem from a study of cytomegalovirus exposure and HLA in healthy donors. Study at large: There were a few hundred genotyped donors. Of these, 81% fell in the genetic ancestry cluster associated with self-reported Caucasian donors.

The PCR was carried out with 60 Vbeta primers and 13 Jbeta primers. Produced via immunoSEQ multiplex PCR; TCRdb's table is partial and in-frame only. This sample has roughly 180,000 clones, with around 80% found just once. Sequencing input: PBMCs. This receptor was taken from a girl between 10 and 17 years old in good health and CMV-seropositive.

As DNA, the CDR3 is TGTGCCAGCAGTGAGTTTTCCTTCGACTATGGCTACACCTTC. Protein: CASSEFSFDYGYTF. The chain has TRBV6-1 and TRBJ1-2; D gene ambiguous. V lost 3 bases, J lost 3 bases, and 11 bases lay in between. Germline assignment: CDR1 MNHNS and CDR2 SASEGT. CDR3 length: 14 residues.